These 8 T cell receptor beta chains share one sample of origin, sequenced in a study of blood T cell repertoires in COVID-19 (dated by TCRdb to about 2020). The library was produced with the immunoSEQ multiplex PCR assay. TCRdb re-hosts the immuneACCESS table, in-frame sequences only. Its copies lack some clones; in the studies checked, an unresolved V gene accounts for under half of them, and the cause for the rest is not known. The sample includes about 98,000 clones, with more than 80% observed a single time. Less than 5% of the sample rests with the top ten. The sample consisted of peripheral blood. The receptors stem from a human donor in a cohort sampled during active COVID-19.

The rearrangement joins TRBV5-1 to TRBJ1-1; TRBD1 might be the D (6 bases). The germline V and J ends were trimmed by 4 bases and 6 bases, with 13 bases remaining between them. This CDR3 has 13 amino acids. Per the germline V gene, CDR1 is SGHRS and CDR2 is YFSETQ. For the CDR3, the DNA is TGCGCCAGCAGCGTGCCGTCAGGGGCTGAAGCTTTCTTT. Residues: CASSVPSGAEAFF.

V usage is TRBV5-1 and J usage is TRBJ2-7, with D unclear. The germline CDR1 and CDR2 sequences are SGHRS and YFSETQ. This CDR3 comprises 15 residues. Trimming stripped 1 base from V and 0 bases from J, with 11 bases between. As DNA, the CDR3 is TGCGCCAGCAGCTTGTCCGGCGGCATCTCCTACGAGCAGTACTTC. It translates to CASSLSGGISYEQYF.

The V and J genes are TRBV5-5 and TRBJ2-1; a weak D match, TRBD1 (6 bases). Trimming left V 0 bases short and J 4 bases short, with 8 bases between. This CDR3 comprises 14 residues. The germline gives CDR1 SGHKS, CDR2 YYEKEE (reference sequence). The CDR3 bases are TGTGCCAGCAGCTTGGACAGGGTTTACAATGAGCAGTTCTTC. This gives the protein CASSLDRVYNEQFF. The full variable domain, with the rest looked up from reference TRBV5-5 and TRBJ2-1, is DAGVTQSPTHLIKTRGQQVTLRCSPISGHKSVSWYQQVLGQGPQFIFQYYEKEERGRGNFPDRFSARQFPNYSSELNVNALLLGDSALYLCASSLDRVYNEQFFGPGTRLTVL.

For this clone: Other DNA sequences in the sample encode the same CDR3. The V call is TRBV5-1, the J call TRBJ1-3, with 8 nucleotides matching TRBD1. J lost 4 bases, V lost 4 bases, and 7 bases had no gene match. The CDR3 sequence is 15 residues long. Germline CDR1 SGHRS, CDR2 YFSETQ. The chain's CDR3 is CASSPGQGSGNTIYF. The CDR3 DNA reads as TGCGCCAGCAGCCCCGGACAGGGCTCAGGAAACACCATATATTTT.

This clone appeared a few times. The chain couples TRBV4-3 to TRBJ1-2; 9 positions agree with TRBD1. Germline loops: CDR1 LGHNA, CDR2 YSLEER. This CDR3 is 16 amino acids long. Germline trimming cut 0 bases from V and 8 bases from J; bases unmatched to any gene: 10. The CDR3 region is CASSQDKWTGVGGYTF. The CDR3 nucleotides are TGCGCCAGCAGCCAAGATAAATGGACAGGGGTGGGAGGCTACACCTTC.

The CDR3 spells CASTLAGGTEAFF. The CDR3 DNA is TGTGCCAGCACCCTGGCAGGGGGCACTGAAGCTTTCTTT. The chain employs TRBV27 and TRBJ1-1; 7 bases line up with TRBD1. The CDR3 runs to 13 residues. Germline assignment: CDR1 MNHEY and CDR2 SMNVEV (reference sequence). With 7 bases clipped from V and 4 bases from J, the junction kept 6 bases outside the gene matches.

The chain joins TRBV19 to TRBJ1-3; the D is unclear. Trimming removed 3 bases at V and 0 bases at J, with 9 bases between. Germline V gene lookup returns CDR1 LNHDA and CDR2 SQIVND (reference sequence). CDR3 length: 15 amino acids. The CDR3 is CASSIQVVSGNTIYF. The CDR3 region has the DNA TGTGCCAGTAGTATTCAGGTTGTCTCTGGAAACACCATATATTTT.

This clone was counted once. The chain employs TRBV7-2 and TRBJ1-3, with a weak D call TRBD1 (6 bases). Trimming cost V 5 bases and J 4 bases, with 15 bases left between them. The V gene's germline CDR1 is SGHTA and CDR2 FQGNSA. The CDR3 is made up of 15 amino acids. The CDR3: CASSPQGMQGNTIYF. The CDR3 nucleotides are TGTGCCAGCAGCCCACAGGGAATGCAAGGAAACACCATATATTTT.